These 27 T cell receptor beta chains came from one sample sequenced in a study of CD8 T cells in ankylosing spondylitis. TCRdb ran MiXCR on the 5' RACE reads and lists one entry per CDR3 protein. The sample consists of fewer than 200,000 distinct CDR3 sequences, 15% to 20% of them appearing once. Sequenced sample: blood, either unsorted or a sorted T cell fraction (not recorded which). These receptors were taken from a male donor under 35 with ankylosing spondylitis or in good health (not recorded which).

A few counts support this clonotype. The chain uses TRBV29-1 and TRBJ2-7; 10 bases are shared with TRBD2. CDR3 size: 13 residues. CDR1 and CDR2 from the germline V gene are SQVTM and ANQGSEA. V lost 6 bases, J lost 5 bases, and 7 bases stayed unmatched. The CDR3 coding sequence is TGCAGCGTAGGATCTAGCGGGAGAAACGAGCAGTACTTC. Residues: CSVGSSGRNEQYF.

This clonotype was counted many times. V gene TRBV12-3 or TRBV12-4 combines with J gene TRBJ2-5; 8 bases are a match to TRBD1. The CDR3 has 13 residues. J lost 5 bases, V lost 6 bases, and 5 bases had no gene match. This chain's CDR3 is CASRRTGRETQYF. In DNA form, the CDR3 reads TGTGCCAGCAGGAGGACAGGGAGGGAGACCCAGTACTTC.

CDR3 residues: CSASGQGRTEAFF. The DNA of the CDR3 is TGCAGTGCTAGTGGACAGGGACGCACTGAAGCTTTCTTT. The gene calls are TRBV20-1 and TRBJ1-1; 8 bases are shared with TRBD1. From germline, CDR1 is DFQATT and CDR2 SNEGSKA (reference sequence). The CDR3 runs 13 residues. The V and J ends lost 3 bases and 4 bases, in that order; junction bases with no gene match: 4.

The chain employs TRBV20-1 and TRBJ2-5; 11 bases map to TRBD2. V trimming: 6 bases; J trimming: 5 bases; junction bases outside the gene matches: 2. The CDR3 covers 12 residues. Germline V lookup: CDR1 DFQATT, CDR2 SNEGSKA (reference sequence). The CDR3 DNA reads TGCAGTGCGGGGACTAGCGGCGAGACCCAGTACTTC. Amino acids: CSAGTSGETQYF.

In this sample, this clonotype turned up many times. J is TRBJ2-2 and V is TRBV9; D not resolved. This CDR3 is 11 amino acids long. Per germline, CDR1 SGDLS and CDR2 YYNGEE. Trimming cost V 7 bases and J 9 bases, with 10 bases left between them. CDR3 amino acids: CASGVTRELFF. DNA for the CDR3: TGTGCCAGCGGTGTAACCAGGGAGCTGTTTTTT.

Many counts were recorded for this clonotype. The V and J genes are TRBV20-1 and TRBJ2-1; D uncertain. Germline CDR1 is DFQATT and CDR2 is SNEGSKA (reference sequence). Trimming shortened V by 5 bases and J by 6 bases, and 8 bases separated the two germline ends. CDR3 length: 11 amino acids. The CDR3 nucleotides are TGCAGTGCTCTAACTTCCAATGAGCAGTTCTTC. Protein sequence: CSALTSNEQFF.

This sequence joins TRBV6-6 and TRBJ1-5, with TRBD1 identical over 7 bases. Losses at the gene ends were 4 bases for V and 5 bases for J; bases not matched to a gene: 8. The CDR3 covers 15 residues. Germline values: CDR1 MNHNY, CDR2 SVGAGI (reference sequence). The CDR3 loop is CASSFGQVGDQPQHF. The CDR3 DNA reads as TGTGCCAGCAGTTTCGGACAGGTAGGCGATCAGCCCCAGCATTTT.

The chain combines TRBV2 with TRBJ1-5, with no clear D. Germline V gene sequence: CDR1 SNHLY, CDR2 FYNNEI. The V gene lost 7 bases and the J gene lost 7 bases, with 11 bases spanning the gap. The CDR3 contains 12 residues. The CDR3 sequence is CASKASGQPQHF. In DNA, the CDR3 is TGTGCCAGCAAGGCCTCGGGCCAGCCCCAGCATTTT. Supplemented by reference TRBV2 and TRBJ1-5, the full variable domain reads EPEVTQTPSHQVTQMGQEVILRCVPISNHLYFYWYRQILGQKVEFLVSFYNNEISEKSEIFDDQFSVERPDGSNFTLKIRSTKLEDSAMYFCASKASGQPQHFGDGTRLSIL.

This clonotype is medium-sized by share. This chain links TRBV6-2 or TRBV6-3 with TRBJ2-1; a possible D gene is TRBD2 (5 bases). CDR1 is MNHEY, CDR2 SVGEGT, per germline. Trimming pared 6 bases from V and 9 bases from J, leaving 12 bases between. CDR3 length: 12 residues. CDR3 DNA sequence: TGTGCCAGCAGACGAGGGTCGGGTGAGCAGTTCTTC. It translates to CASRRGSGEQFF.

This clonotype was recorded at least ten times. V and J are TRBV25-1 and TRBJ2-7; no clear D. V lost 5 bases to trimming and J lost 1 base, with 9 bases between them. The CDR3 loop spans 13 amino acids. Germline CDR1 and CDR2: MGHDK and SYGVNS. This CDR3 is CASSLPGSYEQYF. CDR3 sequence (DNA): TGTGCCAGCAGTCTACCAGGATCCTACGAGCAGTACTTC.

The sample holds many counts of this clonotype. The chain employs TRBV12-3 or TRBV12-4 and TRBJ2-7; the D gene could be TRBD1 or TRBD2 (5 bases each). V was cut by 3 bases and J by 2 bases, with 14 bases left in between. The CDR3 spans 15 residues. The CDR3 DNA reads TGTGCCAGCAGTTTTTATGGGACGGACACCTACGAGCAGTACTTC. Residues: CASSFYGTDTYEQYF.

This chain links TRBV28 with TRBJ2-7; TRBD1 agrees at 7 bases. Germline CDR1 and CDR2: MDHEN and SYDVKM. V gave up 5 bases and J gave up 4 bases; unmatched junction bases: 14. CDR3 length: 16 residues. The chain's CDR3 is CASSARGSGGSYEQYF. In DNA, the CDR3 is TGTGCCAGCAGTGCCCGGGGATCAGGGGGTAGTTACGAGCAGTACTTC.

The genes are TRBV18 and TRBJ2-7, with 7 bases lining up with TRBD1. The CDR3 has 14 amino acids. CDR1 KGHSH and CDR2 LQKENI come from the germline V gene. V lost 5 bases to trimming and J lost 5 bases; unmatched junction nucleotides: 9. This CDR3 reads CASSAGGRGDEQYF. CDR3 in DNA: TGTGCCAGCTCAGCAGGGGGACGGGGTGACGAGCAGTACTTC. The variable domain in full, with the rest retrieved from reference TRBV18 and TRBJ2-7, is NAGVMQNPRHLVRRRGQEARLRCSPMKGHSHVYWYRQLPEEGLKFMVYLQKENIIDESGMPKERFSAEFPKEGPSILRIQQVVRGDSAAYFCASSAGGRGDEQYFGPGTRLTVT.

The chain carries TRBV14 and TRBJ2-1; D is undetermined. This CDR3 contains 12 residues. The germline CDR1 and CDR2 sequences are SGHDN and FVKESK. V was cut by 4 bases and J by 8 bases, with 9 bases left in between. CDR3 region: CASSLNLDEQFF. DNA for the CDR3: TGTGCCAGCAGCCTTAATCTAGATGAGCAGTTCTTC.

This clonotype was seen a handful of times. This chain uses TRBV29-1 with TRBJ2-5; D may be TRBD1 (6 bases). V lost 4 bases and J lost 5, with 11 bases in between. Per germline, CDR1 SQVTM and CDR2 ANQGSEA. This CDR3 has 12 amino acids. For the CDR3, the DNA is TGCAGCGTTGTCGACAGGCGGGAGACCCAGTACTTC. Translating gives CSVVDRRETQYF. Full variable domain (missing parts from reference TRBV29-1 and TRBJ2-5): SAVISQKPSRDICQRGTSLTIQCQVDSQVTMMFWYRQQPGQSLTLIATANQGSEATYESGFVIDKFPISRPNLTFSTLTVSNMSPEDSSIYLCSVVDRRETQYFGPGTRLLVL.

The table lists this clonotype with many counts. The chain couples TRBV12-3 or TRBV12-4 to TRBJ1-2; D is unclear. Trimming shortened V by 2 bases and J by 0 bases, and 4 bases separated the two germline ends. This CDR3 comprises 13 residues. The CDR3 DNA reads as TGTGCCAGCAGTTTATTTGCTAACTATGGCTACACCTTC. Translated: CASSLFANYGYTF.

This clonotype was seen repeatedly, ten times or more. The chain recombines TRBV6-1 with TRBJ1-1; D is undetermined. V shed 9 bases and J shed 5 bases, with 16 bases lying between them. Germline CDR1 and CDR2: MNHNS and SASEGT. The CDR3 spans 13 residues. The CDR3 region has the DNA TGTGCCAGTTTTATCCAGTTCCCTACTGAAGCTTTCTTT. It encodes CASFIQFPTEAFF.

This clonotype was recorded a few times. The CDR3 DNA follows: TGCGCCAGCAGTCAATTTGACGAGCAGTACGTC. The encoded protein is CASSQFDEQYV. J is TRBJ2-7 and V is TRBV23-1; D remains ambiguous. TRBV23-1 carries the ORF label, with uncertain function. The CDR3 consists of 11 residues. Trimming took off 1 base at V and 5 bases at J, with 3 bases between the two ends.

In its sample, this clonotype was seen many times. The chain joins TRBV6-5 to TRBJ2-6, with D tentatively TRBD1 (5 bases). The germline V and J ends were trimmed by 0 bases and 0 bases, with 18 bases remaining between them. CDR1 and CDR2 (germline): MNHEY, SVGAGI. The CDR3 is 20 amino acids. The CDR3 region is CASSYSRTIQASSGANVLTF. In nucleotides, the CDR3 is TGTGCCAGCAGTTACTCGAGAACTATACAGGCGAGCTCTGGGGCCAACGTCCTGACTTTC.

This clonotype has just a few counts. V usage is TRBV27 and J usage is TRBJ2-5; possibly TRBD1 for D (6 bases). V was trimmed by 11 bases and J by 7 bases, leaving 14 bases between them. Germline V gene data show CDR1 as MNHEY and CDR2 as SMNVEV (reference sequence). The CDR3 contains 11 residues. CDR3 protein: CAVRTVGTQYF. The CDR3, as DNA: TGTGCCGTTCGGACAGTAGGGACCCAGTACTTC.

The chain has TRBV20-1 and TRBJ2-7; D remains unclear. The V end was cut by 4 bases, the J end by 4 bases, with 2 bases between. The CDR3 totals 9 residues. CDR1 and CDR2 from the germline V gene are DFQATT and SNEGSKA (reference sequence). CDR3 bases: TGCAGTGCTAAGTACGAGCAGTACGTC. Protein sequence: CSAKYEQYV.

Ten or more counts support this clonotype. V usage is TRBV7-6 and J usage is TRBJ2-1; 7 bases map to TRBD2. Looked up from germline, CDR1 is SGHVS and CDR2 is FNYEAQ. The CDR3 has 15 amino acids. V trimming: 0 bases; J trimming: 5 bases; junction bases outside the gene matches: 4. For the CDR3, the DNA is TGTGCCAGCAGCTTAGCCAGCGGGGATAACAATGAGCAGTTCTTC. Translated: CASSLASGDNNEQFF.

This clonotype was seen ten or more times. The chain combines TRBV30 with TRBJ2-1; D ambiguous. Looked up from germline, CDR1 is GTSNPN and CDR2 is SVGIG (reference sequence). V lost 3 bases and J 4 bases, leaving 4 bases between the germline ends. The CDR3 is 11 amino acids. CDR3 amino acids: CAWRRYNEQFF. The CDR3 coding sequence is TGTGCCTGGAGAAGATACAATGAGCAGTTCTTC.

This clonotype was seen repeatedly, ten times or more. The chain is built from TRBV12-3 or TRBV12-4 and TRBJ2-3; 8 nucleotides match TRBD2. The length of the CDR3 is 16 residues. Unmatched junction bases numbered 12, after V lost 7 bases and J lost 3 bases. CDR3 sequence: CASTSLSGTRTDTQYF. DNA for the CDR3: TGTGCCAGCACCAGCCTCTCCGGGACTAGAACAGATACGCAGTATTTT.

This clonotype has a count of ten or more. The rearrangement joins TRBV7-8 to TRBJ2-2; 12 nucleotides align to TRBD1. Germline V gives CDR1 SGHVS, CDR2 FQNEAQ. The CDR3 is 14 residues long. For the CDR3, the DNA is TGTGGGGGACAGGGGGCTTCGAACACCGGGGAGCTGTTTTTT. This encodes CGGQGASNTGELFF. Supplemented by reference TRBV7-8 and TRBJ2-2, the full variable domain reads GAGVSQSPRYKVAKRGQDVALRCDPISGHVSLFWYQQALGQGPEFLTYFQNEAQLDKSGLPSDRFFAERPEGSVSTLKIQRTQQEDSAVYLCGGQGASNTGELFFGEGSRLTVL.

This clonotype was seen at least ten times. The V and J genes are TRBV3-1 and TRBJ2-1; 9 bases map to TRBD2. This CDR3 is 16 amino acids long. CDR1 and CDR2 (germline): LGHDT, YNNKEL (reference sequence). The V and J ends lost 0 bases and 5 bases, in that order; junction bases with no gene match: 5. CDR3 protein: CASSQDAGGINNEQFF. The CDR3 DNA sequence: TGTGCCAGCAGCCAAGATGCGGGGGGGATAAACAATGAGCAGTTCTTC.

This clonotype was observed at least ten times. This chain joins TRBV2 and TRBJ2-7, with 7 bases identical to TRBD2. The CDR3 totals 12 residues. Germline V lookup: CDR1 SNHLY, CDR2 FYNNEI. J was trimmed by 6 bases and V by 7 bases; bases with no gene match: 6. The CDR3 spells CASTLGGSEQYV. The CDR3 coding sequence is TGTGCCAGCACCCTGGGGGGGTCCGAGCAGTACGTC.